This T cell receptor beta chain was identified during a study of blood T cells in healthy people across ages. Study-wide results and limits: The recorded TCR beta diversity per million T cells decreased in a roughly linear manner with age.

PCR was performed a second time for about 7 to 12 cycles using a sample-barcoded 5' primer and a J-beta primer mix. One entry per CDR3 protein, called by TCRdb with MiXCR from the 5' RACE reads. The sample shows roughly 800,000 distinct CDR3 sequences, around 25% of them seen only once. Every sample yielded at least 6 million isolated PBMCs. Each sample yielded at least 5 micrograms of PBMC total RNA. With 5 bases removed from V and 1 base from J, the gap between germline ends came to 11 bases. CDR1 is SGHVS, CDR2 FNYEAQ, per germline. This CDR3 has 14 residues. Comments on this clonotype: What it binds is not known.

This sample also appeared in a second study, on T cells of mothers and their children. That work adds: Related mother and child pairs showed slightly greater overlap (not significant) than unrelated pairs did.

This sequence was found in a boy aged 10-17 years in good health. Material for sequencing was blood. J is TRBJ1-1 and V is TRBV7-6; D gene uncertain. CDR3 in DNA: TGTGCCAGCAGCCACGACCCCCAGAACACTGAAGCTTTCTTT. This translates into CASSHDPQNTEAFF.